This T cell receptor beta chain was sequenced in a study of blood T cell repertoires in COVID-19. Clones were sequenced by immunoSEQ multiplex PCR, and TCRdb holds only the in-frame ones, with some missing. The sample contains more than 350,000 clones, 75% to 90% of which appear only once. With 4 bases removed from V and 2 bases from J, the gap between germline ends came to 12 bases. Germline-derived CDR1 and CDR2 are MDHEN and SYDVKM. The CDR3 consists of 15 residues. This TCR was sampled from a man aged 18 to 29 who had recovered from COVID-19. The J gene is TRBJ1-3, the V gene TRBV28, with D maybe TRBD1 (6 bases). The sample comprised PBMCs or T cells enriched from blood (not recorded which). The CDR3 bases are TGTGCCAGCAGTTCCCTAGGACAGACTGGAAACACCATATATTTT. Amino acid sequence: CASSSLGQTGNTIYF. Filled out from reference TRBV28 and TRBJ1-3, the complete variable domain reads DVKVTQSSRYLVKRTGEKVFLECVQDMDHENMFWYRQDPGLGLRLIYFSYDVKMKEKGDIPEGYSVSREKKERFSLILESASTNQTSMYLCASSSLGQTGNTIYFGEGSWLTVV.